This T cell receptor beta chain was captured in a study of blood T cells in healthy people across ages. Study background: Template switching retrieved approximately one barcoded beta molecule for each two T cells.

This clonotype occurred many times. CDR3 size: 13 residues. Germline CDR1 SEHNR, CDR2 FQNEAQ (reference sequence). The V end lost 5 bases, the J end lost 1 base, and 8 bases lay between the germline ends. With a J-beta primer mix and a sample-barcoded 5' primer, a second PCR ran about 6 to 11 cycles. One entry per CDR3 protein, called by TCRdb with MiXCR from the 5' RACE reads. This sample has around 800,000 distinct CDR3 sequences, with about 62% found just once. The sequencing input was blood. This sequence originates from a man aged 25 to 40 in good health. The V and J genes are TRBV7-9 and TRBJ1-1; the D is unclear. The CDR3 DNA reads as TGTGCCAGCAGCCTCGGCCGGAACACTGAAGCTTTCTTT. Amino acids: CASSLGRNTEAFF.